The 4 T cell receptor beta chains listed next were all sequenced from one sample in a study of blood T cell repertoires in COVID-19. TCRdb keeps only in-frame clones here, not all; method: immunoSEQ multiplex PCR. The sample carries 130,000 or so clones, about 90% recorded once. The sample comprised peripheral blood. The receptors derive from a woman aged 60-70 years with acute or convalescent COVID-19.

The V and J genes are TRBV18 and TRBJ1-2; D is unclear. The CDR3 consists of 13 residues. Germline V gene data show CDR1 as KGHSH and CDR2 as LQKENI. V was pared by 7 bases and J by 3 bases, with 12 bases between. The CDR3, as DNA: TGTGCCAGCTGTCCGGGTCAAGACTATGGCTACACCTTC. This sequence encodes CASCPGQDYGYTF.

By sample fraction, this clone is medium-sized. The V call is TRBV3-1 (or the pseudogene TRBV3-2), the J call TRBJ1-5; 9 bases align to TRBD1. Per germline, CDR1 LGHDT and CDR2 YNNKEL (reference sequence). The CDR3 extends over 16 amino acids. V lost 0 bases and J lost 5; bases outside the gene matches: 5. The CDR3 sequence is CASSQEGTGPHQPQHF. CDR3 in DNA: TGTGCCAGCAGCCAAGAAGGGACAGGGCCCCATCAGCCCCAGCATTTT.

The chain links TRBV27 to TRBJ2-1, with D perhaps TRBD2 (7 bases). Trimming stripped 0 bases from V and 4 bases from J, with 10 bases between. Germline-derived CDR1 and CDR2 are MNHEY and SMNVEV (reference sequence). This CDR3 contains 15 residues. The DNA for the CDR3 is TGTGCCAGCAGTTTATCGGGGGGGGCTTACAATGAGCAGTTCTTC. Residues: CASSLSGGAYNEQFF.

In nucleotides, the CDR3 is TGTGCCAGCAGCCGGGGACAGGGAGGGGGTTTCGGGGAGCTGTTTTTT. This sequence encodes CASSRGQGGGFGELFF. V usage is TRBV7-3 and J usage is TRBJ2-2; 9 bases line up with TRBD1. Trimming cost V 5 bases and J 7 bases; bases outside gene matches: 11. Germline CDR1 and CDR2: SGHTA and FQGTGA. This CDR3 is built from 16 residues.